This paragraph covers one TCR beta chain sequence. Its cognate antigen is unknown. The data derive from a study of T-cell reconstitution after alpha-beta-depleted transplantation in children. Study-wide points: One year post-transplant, T-cell counts and diversity were largely derived from T cells produced anew. At around two months after transplant, the alpha-beta T cells were reportedly derived from several hundred expanded clones that came from non-depleted graft cells. The study traced high day-60 TCRbeta diversity in some patients to surviving recipient T cells and thymic progenitors.

Unique molecular identifiers were incorporated when the TCRbeta library was constructed. MiXCR, applied by TCRdb to the PCR reads, yields one record per CDR3 protein. The table shows fewer than 750,000 distinct CDR3 sequences, with around 27% occurring only once. Germline loops: CDR1 MDHEN, CDR2 SYDVKM. This CDR3 has 11 residues. Trimming shortened V by 7 bases and J by 11 bases, and 14 bases separated the two germline ends. This specimen was PBMCs, taken before TCRalphabeta/CD19-depleted stem cell transplant. The V and J genes are TRBV28 and TRBJ1-1; D not certain. This clonotype was obtained from a boy under two years old with Wiskott-Aldrich syndrome, due to receive a stem cell transplant. The CDR3 nucleotides are TGTGCCAGCAACTACCGGCGGCGGGCTTTCTTT. This sequence encodes CASNYRRRAFF.